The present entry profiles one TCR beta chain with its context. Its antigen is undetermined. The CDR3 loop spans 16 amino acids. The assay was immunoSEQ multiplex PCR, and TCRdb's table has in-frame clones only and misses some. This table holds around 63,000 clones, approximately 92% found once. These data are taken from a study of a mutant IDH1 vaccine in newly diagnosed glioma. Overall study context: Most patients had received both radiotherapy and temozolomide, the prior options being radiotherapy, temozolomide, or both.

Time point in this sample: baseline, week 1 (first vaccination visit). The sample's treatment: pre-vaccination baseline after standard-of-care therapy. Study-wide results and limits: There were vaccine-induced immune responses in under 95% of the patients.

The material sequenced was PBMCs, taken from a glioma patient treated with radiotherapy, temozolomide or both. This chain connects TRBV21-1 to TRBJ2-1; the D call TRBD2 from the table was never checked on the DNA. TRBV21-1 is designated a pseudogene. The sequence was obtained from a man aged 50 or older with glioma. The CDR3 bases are TGTGCCAGGGGGGGTAGCGGGAGAGCGGCCTACAATGAGCAGTTCTTC. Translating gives CARGGSGRAAYNEQFF.